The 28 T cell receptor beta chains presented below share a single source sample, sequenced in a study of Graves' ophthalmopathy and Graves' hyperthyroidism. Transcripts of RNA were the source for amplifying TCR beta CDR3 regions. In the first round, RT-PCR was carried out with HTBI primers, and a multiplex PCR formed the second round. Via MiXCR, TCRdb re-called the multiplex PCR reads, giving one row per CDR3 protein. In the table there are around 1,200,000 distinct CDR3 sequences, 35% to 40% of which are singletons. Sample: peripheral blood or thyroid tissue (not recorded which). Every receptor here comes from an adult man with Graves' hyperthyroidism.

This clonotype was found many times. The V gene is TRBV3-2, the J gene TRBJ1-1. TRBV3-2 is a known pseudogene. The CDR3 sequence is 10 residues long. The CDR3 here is CASSQDKAFF. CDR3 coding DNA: TGTGCCAGCAGCCAAGATAAAGCTTTCTTT.

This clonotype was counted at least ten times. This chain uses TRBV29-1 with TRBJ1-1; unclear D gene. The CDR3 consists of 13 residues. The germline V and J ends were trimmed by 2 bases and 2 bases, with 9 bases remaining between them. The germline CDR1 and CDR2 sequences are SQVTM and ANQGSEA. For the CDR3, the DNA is TGCAGCGTTGAATCTTCTTTAAACACTGAAGCTTTCTTT. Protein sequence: CSVESSLNTEAFF.

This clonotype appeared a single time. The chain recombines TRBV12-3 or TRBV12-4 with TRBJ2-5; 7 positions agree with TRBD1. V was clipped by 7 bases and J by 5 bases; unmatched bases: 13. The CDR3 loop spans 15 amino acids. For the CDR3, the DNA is TGTGCCAGCAAAAGGACAGGCGCGGTCAGGGAGACCCAGTACTTC. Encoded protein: CASKRTGAVRETQYF.

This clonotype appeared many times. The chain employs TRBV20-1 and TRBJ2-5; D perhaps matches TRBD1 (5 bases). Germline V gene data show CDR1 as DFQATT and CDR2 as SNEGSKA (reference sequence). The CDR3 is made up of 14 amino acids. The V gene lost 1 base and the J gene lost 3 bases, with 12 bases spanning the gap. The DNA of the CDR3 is TGCAGTGCTAGAGTCGTGTGGGGCGAAGAGACCCAGTACTTC. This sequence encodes CSARVVWGEETQYF.

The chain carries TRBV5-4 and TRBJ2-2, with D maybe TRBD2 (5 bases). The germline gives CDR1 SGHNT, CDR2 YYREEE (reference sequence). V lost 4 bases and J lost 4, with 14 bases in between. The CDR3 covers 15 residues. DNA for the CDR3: TGTGCCAGCAGCCCCCTAGAGGGTGGCACCGGGGAGCTGTTTTTT. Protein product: CASSPLEGGTGELFF.

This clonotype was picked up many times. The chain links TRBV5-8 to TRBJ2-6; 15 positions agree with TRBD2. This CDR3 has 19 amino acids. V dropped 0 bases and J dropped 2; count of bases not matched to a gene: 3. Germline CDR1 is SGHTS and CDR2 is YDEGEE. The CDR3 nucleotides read TGTGCCAGCAGCTTGGCGGGACTAGCGGGAGGTGCTGGGGCCAACGTCCTGACTTTC. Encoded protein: CASSLAGLAGGAGANVLTF.

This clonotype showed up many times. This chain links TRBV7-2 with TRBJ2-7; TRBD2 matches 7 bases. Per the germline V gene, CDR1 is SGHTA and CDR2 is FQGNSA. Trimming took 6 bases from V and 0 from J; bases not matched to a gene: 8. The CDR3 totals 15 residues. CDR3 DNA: TGTGCCAGCAGTCCCTCGGGCGGGAGCTCCTACGAGCAGTACTTC. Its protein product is CASSPSGGSSYEQYF.

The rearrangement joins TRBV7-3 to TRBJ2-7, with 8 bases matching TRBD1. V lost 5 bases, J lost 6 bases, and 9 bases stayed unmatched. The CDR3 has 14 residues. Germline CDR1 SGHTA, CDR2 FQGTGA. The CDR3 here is CASSPSGQAGEQYF. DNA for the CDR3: TGTGCCAGCAGCCCTTCGGGACAGGCGGGCGAGCAGTACTTC.

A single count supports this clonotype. In nucleotides, the CDR3 is TGTGCCAGCAGCTTTTGGGCGCCCGGACAGGGCTACACCTTC. It is translated as CASSFWAPGQGYTF. The chain couples TRBV7-3 to TRBJ1-2, with D possibly being TRBD1 (6 bases). The CDR3 totals 14 residues. V was clipped by 3 bases and J by 8 bases, with 16 bases between them. Germline-derived CDR1 and CDR2 are SGHTA and FQGTGA.

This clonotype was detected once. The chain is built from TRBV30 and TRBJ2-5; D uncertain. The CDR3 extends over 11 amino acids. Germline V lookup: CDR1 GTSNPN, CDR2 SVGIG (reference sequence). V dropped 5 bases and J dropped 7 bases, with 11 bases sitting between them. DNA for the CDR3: TGTGCCTGGTGGTGGGCTGGGACCCAGTACTTC. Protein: CAWWWAGTQYF.

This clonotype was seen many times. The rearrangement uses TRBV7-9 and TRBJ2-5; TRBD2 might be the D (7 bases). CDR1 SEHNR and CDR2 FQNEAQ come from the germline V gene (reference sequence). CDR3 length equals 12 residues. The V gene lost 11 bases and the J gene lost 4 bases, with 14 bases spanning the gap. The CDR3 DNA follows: TGTGCCTCGGGGGGCGGCGCAGAGACCCAGTACTTC. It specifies CASGGGAETQYF.

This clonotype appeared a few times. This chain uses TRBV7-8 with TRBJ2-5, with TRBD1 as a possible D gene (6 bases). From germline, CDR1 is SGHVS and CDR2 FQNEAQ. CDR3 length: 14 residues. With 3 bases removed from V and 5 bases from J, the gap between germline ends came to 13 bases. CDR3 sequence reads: CASSFGQGYETQYF. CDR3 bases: TGTGCCAGCAGCTTCGGGCAGGGGTATGAGACCCAGTACTTC.

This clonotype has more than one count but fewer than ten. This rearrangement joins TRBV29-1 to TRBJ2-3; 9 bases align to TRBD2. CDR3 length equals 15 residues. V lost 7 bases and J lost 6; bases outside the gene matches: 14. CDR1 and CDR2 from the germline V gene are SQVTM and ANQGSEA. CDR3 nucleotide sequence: TGCAGCGCCAAAACCTTAGCGGGAGATCTTGATACGCAGTATTTT. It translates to CSAKTLAGDLDTQYF.

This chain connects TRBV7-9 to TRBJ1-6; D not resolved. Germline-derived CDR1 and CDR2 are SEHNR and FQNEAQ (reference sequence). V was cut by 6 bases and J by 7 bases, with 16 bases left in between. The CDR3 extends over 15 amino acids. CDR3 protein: CASSYAAGWNSPLHF. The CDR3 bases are TGTGCCAGCAGTTACGCGGCAGGTTGGAATTCACCCCTCCACTTT.

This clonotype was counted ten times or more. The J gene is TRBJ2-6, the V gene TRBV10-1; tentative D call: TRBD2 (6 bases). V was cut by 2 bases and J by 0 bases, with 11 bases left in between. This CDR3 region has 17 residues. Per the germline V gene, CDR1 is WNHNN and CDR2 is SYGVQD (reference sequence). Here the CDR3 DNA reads TGCGCCAGCAGTGAGGCGGGATCTAGCTCTGGGGCCAACGTCCTGACTTTC. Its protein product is CASSEAGSSSGANVLTF.

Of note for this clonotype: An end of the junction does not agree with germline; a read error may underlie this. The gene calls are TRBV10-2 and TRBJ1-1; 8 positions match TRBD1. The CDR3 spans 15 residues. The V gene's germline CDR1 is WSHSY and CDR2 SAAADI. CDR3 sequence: CASRRMTGDNTEAFF. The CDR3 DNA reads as TGTGCCAGCAGGAGAATGACAGGGGACAACACTGAAGCTTTCTTT.

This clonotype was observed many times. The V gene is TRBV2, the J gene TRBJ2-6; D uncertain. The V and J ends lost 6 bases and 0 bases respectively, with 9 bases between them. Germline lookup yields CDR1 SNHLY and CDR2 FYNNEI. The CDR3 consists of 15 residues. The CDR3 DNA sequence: TGTGCCAGCAGGCCTTCGAGCTCTGGGGCCAACGTCCTGACTTTC. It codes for CASRPSSSGANVLTF. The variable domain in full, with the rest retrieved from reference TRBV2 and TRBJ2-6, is EPEVTQTPSHQVTQMGQEVILRCVPISNHLYFYWYRQILGQKVEFLVSFYNNEISEKSEIFDDQFSVERPDGSNFTLKIRSTKLEDSAMYFCASRPSSSGANVLTFGAGSRLTVL.

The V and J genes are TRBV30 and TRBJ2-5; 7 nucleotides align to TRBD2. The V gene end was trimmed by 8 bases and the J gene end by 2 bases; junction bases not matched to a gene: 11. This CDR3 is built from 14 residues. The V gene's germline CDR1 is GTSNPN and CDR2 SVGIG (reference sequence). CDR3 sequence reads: CAGGFGGGQETQYF. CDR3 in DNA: TGTGCCGGAGGCTTCGGGGGAGGGCAAGAGACCCAGTACTTC.

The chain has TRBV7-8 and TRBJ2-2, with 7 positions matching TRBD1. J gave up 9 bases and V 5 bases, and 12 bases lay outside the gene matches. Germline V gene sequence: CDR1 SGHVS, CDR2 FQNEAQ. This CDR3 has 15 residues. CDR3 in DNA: TGTGCCAGCAGCCGTACAGGGGTGATTCTACGGGAGCTGTTTTTT. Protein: CASSRTGVILRELFF.

Here the CDR3 DNA reads TGCAGCGTAGAGGGAGGGACGACATATGGCTACACCTTC. This codes for CSVEGGTTYGYTF. The chain links TRBV29-1 to TRBJ1-2, with D possibly TRBD1 on 5 matching bases. CDR3 size: 13 residues. Germline CDR1 SQVTM, CDR2 ANQGSEA. V lost 6 bases and J lost 5, with 16 bases in between.

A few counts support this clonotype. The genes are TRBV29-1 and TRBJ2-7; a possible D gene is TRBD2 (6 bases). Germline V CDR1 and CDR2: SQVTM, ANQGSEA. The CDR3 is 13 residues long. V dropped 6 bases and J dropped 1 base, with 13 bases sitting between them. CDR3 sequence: CSVGGSGSYEQYF. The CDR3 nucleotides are TGCAGCGTCGGGGGTAGCGGATCCTACGAGCAGTACTTC.

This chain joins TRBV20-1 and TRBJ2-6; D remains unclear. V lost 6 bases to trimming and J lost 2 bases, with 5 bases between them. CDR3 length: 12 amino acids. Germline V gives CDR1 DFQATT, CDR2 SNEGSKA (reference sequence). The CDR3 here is CSAATGANVLTF. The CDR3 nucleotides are TGCAGTGCCGCCACTGGGGCCAACGTCCTGACTTTC.

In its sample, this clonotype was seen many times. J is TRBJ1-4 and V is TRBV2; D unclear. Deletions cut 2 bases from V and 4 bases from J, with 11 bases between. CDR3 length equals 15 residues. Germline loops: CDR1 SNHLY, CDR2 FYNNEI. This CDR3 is CASSEMAGHNEKLFF. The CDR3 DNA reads TGTGCCAGCAGTGAAATGGCAGGCCATAATGAAAAACTGTTTTTT.

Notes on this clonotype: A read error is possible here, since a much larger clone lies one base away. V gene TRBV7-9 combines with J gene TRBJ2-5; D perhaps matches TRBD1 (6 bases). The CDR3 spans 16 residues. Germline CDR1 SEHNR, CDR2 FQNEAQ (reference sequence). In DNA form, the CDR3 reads TGTGCCAGCAGAATCCTCGGGACACCGTACCAAAAGACCCAGTACTTC. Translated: CASRILGTPYQKTQYF. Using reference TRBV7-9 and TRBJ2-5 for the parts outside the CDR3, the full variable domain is DTGVSQNPRHKITKRGQNVTFRCDPISEHNRLYWYRQTLGQGPEFLTYFQNEAQLEKSRLLSDRFSAERPKGSFSTLEIQRTEQGDSAMYLCASRILGTPYQKTQYFGPGTRLLVL.

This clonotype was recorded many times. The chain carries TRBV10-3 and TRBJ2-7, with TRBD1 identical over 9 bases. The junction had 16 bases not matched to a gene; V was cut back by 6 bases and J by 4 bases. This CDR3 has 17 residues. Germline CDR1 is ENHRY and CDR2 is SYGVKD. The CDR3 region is CAIRIVLPGQGRYEQYF. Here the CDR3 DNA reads TGTGCCATCAGGATTGTTCTTCCGGGACAGGGAAGGTACGAGCAGTACTTC.

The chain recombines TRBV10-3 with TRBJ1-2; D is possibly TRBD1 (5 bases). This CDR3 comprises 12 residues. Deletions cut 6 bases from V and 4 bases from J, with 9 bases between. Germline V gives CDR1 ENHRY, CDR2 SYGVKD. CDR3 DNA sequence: TGTGCCATCAGCGGACATATCTATGGCTACACCTTC. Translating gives CAISGHIYGYTF.

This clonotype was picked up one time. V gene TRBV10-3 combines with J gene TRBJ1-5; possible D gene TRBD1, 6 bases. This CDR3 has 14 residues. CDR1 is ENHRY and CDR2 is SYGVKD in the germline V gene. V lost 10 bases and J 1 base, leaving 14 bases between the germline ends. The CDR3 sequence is CATEPGQSNQPQHF. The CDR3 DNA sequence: TGTGCCACCGAACCCGGACAGAGCAATCAGCCCCAGCATTTT.

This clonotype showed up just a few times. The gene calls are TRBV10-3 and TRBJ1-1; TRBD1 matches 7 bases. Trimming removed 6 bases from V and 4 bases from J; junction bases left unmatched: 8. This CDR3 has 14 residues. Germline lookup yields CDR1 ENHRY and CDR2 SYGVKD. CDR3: CAISGQGVSTEAFF. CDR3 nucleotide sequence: TGTGCCATCAGCGGTCAGGGGGTCAGCACTGAAGCTTTCTTT.